This TCR beta chain was captured by sequencing in a study of patients and donors after allogeneic stem cell transplantation. V was clipped by 4 bases and J by 1 base; unmatched bases: 12. This CDR3 region has 17 residues. Germline CDR1 reads MGHRA; CDR2 reads YSYEKL. In TCRdb, the RT-PCR reads were re-called with MiXCR into one record per CDR3 protein. Of a few hundred thousand distinct CDR3 sequences listed, around two fifths are singletons. The sample taken for sequencing was blood, either unsorted or a sorted T cell fraction (not recorded which). This clonotype was obtained from a human donor who was either an allogeneic HSCT recipient or a stem cell or donor lymphocyte infusion donor (not recorded which). It is not recorded whose cells these are; they may come from a transplant donor. This chain links TRBV4-1 with TRBJ1-1; TRBD1 agrees at 7 bases. Here the CDR3 DNA reads TGCGCCAGCAGCCGATGGGACAGACCCTATGGGAACACTGAAGCTTTCTTT. Translation: CASSRWDRPYGNTEAFF.